The rows below give T cell receptor beta chains drawn from one sample of a study of graft-versus-host responses after intestinal transplantation. No antigen has been identified for these receptors. TCRdb's copy holds only in-frame clones and misses some; the assay was immunoSEQ multiplex PCR. This table has 100,000 or so clones, 92% appearing once. Material: unstimulated CD4+ T cells sorted from spleen or lymph node cells, obtained before intestinal transplant. These receptors all stem from a human donor who received an intestinal transplant. The CDR3 runs from the conserved cysteine through the conserved F or W. D genes are given only for firm matches. A row's size may be missing; if present it is once, few, many or a size class.

abundance | j_gene | d_gene | v_gene | CDR3nt | CDR3aa
. | TRBJ2-5 | . | TRBV7-6 | TGTGCCAGCAGGTCAACTAGCACGGAGACCCAGTACTTC | CASRSTSTETQYF
. | TRBJ2-4 | . | TRBV5-1 | TGCGCCAGCAGCTTGGACTTTGGGGGAGGCATTCAGTACTTC | CASSLDFGGGIQYF
. | TRBJ1-6 | . | TRBV7-9 | TGTGCCAGCAGCTCAGGGGAAGGGGGTTCACCCCTCCACTTT | CASSSGEGGSPLHF
. | TRBJ2-7 | TRBD2 | TRBV6-5 | TGTGCCAGCAGCCTCCGGGGGGGGCTTCTTTACGAGCAGTACTTC | CASSLRGGLLYEQYF
. | TRBJ2-7 | TRBD1 | TRBV6-5 | TGTGCCAGCAGTTACTCGAGGACAGGGAGGTCCTACGAGCAGTACTTC | CASSYSRTGRSYEQYF
. | TRBJ2-6 | . | TRBV2 | TGTGCCAGCAGTGCCTCCGGGACCAGGGGCTCTGGGGCCAACGTCCTGACTTTC | CASSASGTRGSGANVLTF
. | TRBJ2-5 | . | TRBV7-9 | TGTGCCAGCGCCACAGGTGTTGGCCAAGAGACCCAGTACTTC | CASATGVGQETQYF
. | TRBJ1-2 | TRBD1 | TRBV7-3 | TGTGCCAGCAGCTTAGGACCGCGGGACAGGGATAACTATGGCTACACCTTC | CASSLGPRDRDNYGYTF
. | TRBJ2-5 | TRBD1 | TRBV2 | TGTGCCAGCAGTCAGGGGGCTATCCCGGTCCAAGAGACCCAGTACTTC | CASSQGAIPVQETQYF
once | TRBJ1-1 | . | TRBV10-1 | TGCGCCAGCAAAGACAGTTGGAACACTGAAGCTTTCTTT | CASKDSWNTEAFF
. | TRBJ1-5 | TRBD1 | TRBV6-1 | TGTGCCAGCAGTGCAGGACAGGGATTCAATCAGCCCCAGCATTTT | CASSAGQGFNQPQHF
. | TRBJ2-7 | . | TRBV5-4 | TGTGCCAGCTCTACTCAAACTAGTCCCTACGAGCAGTACTTC | CASSTQTSPYEQYF
. | TRBJ1-4 | TRBD1 | TRBV30 | TGTGCCCGCTCTACCACAGGGGAGCCGAGGGAAAAACTGTTTTTT | CARSTTGEPREKLFF
. | TRBJ2-7 | . | TRBV5-1 | TGCGCCAGCAGCTTTTCTCAGGGCCGTGCGTACGAGCAGTACTTC | CASSFSQGRAYEQYF
few | TRBJ2-7 | . | TRBV2 | TGTGCCACTCAACGGGGCTCCTACGAGCAGTACTTC | CATQRGSYEQYF
. | TRBJ1-2 | TRBD1 | TRBV6-1 | TGTGCCAGCAGGGACAGGGTAGAATATGGCTACACCTTC | CASRDRVEYGYTF
once | TRBJ1-5 | . | TRBV15 | TGTGCCACCAGCAGAGGAACGGGGAATCAGCCCCAGCATTTT | CATSRGTGNQPQHF
once | TRBJ1-5 | . | TRBV18 | TGTGCCAGCTCGTCAGAGTTGGACACTTCAGGTGGTCAGCCCCAGCATTTT | CASSSELDTSGGQPQHF
. | TRBJ1-2 | TRBD1 | TRBV5-1 | TGCGCCAGCAGCACAGGGGGCGGCTACACCTTC | CASSTGGGYTF
. | TRBJ2-7 | TRBD1 | TRBV7-8 | TGTGCCAGCAGCCGTGGACAGGCCAGGTCCCGAGAAGAGCAGTACTTC | CASSRGQARSREEQYF
. | TRBJ2-3 | . | TRBV30 | TGTGCTATCTCGACAGGCTTAACAGATACGCAGTATTTT | CAISTGLTDTQYF
. | TRBJ2-7 | TRBD1 | TRBV18 | TGTGCCAGCTCACCGGACAGGGTTGGCGAGCAGTACTTC | CASSPDRVGEQYF
. | TRBJ1-1 | . | TRBV28 | TGTGCCAGCAGCTTCGTGGGGGGGGCGGAAAACACTGAAGCTTTCTTT | CASSFVGGAENTEAFF
. | TRBJ2-2 | . | TRBV6-1 | TGTGCCAGCAGCCAGACAGCGAACACCGGGGAGCTGTTTTTT | CASSQTANTGELFF
. | TRBJ1-4 | TRBD1 | TRBV19 | TGTGCCAGTAGCACAGGGGGAGAGAATGAAAAACTGTTTTTT | CASSTGGENEKLFF
. | TRBJ2-7 | TRBD2 | TRBV11-2 | TGTGCCAGCAGCCGAACGACTAGCGGGAGTTACGAGCAGTACTTC | CASSRTTSGSYEQYF
. | TRBJ2-1 | TRBD2 | TRBV2 | TGTGCCAGCAGCGAATTAGCGGGAGACTACAATGAGCAGTTCTTC | CASSELAGDYNEQFF
few | TRBJ1-2 | . | TRBV30 | TGTGCCTGGAGTCCGGGGACTTATGGCTACACCTTC | CAWSPGTYGYTF
. | TRBJ1-4 | TRBD1 | TRBV7-2 | TGTGCCAGCAGCGCACCCGGGACAGGGCCGGGTAATGAAAAACTGTTTTTT | CASSAPGTGPGNEKLFF
. | TRBJ2-7 | TRBD2 | TRBV4-2 | TGTGCCAGCAGCCAAGTGTACTCGGCTAGCGGGAGTTCGAGTGTCTACGAGCAGTACTTC | CASSQVYSASGSSSVYEQYF